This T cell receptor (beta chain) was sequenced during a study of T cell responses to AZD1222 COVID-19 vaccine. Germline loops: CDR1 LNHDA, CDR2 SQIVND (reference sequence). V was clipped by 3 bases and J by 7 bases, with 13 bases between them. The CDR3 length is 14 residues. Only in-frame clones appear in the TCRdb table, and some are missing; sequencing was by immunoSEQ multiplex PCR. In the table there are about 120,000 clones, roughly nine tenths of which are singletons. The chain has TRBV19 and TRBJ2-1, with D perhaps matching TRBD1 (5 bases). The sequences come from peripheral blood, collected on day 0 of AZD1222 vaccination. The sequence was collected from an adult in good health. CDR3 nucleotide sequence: TGTGCCAGTAGTATTGGCCAGGGTCGAAATGAGCAGTTCTTC. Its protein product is CASSIGQGRNEQFF.